This is a list of T cell receptor beta chains from one sample in a study of CD8 T cells in ankylosing spondylitis. TCRdb analysed the 5' RACE reads with MiXCR anew, one entry per CDR3 protein. This sample has about 320,000 distinct CDR3 sequences; roughly 12% occur once, and the top ten carry roughly a tenth. The sequenced sample consisted of blood, either unsorted or a sorted T cell fraction (not recorded which). The receptor source for this set is a female donor with ankylosing spondylitis or in good health (not recorded which). Each CDR3 is given with its conserved first and last residue. A D gene is named only where the DNA matches it firmly. Only some rows state a clone size, as once, few, many or a class for expanded clones.

v_call	j_call	d_call	clone_size	cdr3_nt	cdr3_aa
TRBV29-1	TRBJ1-1	TRBD1	many	TGCAGCACATCAGGGGGGAGGACTGAAGCTTTCTTT	CSTSGGRTEAFF
TRBV6-2/TRBV6-3	TRBJ1-5	.	many	TGTGCCAGCACACGGGGTATGGAGAATCAGCCCCAGCATTTT	CASTRGMENQPQHF
TRBV5-1	TRBJ1-2	.	many	TGCGCCAGCAGCCCGGGCGTGGCCTATGGCTACACCTTC	CASSPGVAYGYTF
TRBV20-1	TRBJ2-7	TRBD2	many	TGCAGTGCTCCCGGGACTAGCTTCTACGAGCAGTACTTC	CSAPGTSFYEQYF
TRBV4-1	TRBJ2-7	TRBD1	many	TGCGCCAGCAGTACTGGACAGGAATTCTACGAGCAGTACTTC	CASSTGQEFYEQYF
TRBV5-1	TRBJ2-7	.	.	TGCGCCAGCAGCTTGAGGGGGGACGGGTACGAGCAGTACTTC	CASSLRGDGYEQYF
TRBV5-1	TRBJ2-2	.	few	TGCGCCAGCAGCTTGATTGGAGGGCGGGCCGGAGGCGGGGAGCTGTTTTTT	CASSLIGGRAGGGELFF
TRBV7-2	TRBJ2-7	.	once	TGTGCCTGCAGCTTAGGACAGACCCTCTACGAGCAGTACTTC	CACSLGQTLYEQYF
TRBV5-5	TRBJ2-1	TRBD1	many	TGTGCCAGCATCAAGCCGGGACAGGGCTTAATAGGTGAGCAGTTCTTC	CASIKPGQGLIGEQFF
TRBV5-1	TRBJ2-1	.	many	TGCGCCAGCAGACACTTATCAGAGGTTAATGAGCAGTTCTTC	CASRHLSEVNEQFF
TRBV20-1	TRBJ1-5	TRBD1	few	TGCAGTGCTAGGGGAACCGGGACAGGTGTGACTTATAGCAATCAGCCCCAGCATTTT	CSARGTGTGVTYSNQPQHF
TRBV12-3/TRBV12-4	TRBJ1-2	.	few	TGTGCCAGCAGTTTAACCCGAAGAGTCTATGGCTACACCTTC	CASSLTRRVYGYTF
TRBV5-1	TRBJ1-3	.	many	TGCGCCACTTCGAGAGAGGGGCTAGGGTCTGGAAACACCATATATTTT	CATSREGLGSGNTIYF
TRBV2	TRBJ2-7	.	many	TGTGCCACCCGACTCATCCCGCGAGACGAGCAGTACTTC	CATRLIPRDEQYF
TRBV27	TRBJ2-7	TRBD2	few	TGTGCCAGCAGTTTATATCCGGGGGGGCCCTACGAGCAGTACTTC	CASSLYPGGPYEQYF
TRBV28	TRBJ2-3	.	many	TGTGCCAGCACCACTACTGTCCTAAGCACAGATACGCAGTATTTT	CASTTTVLSTDTQYF
TRBV5-1	TRBJ1-6	.	many	TGCGCCAGCAGCTTGCGCGGCGGAGAAAATTCACCCCTCCACTTT	CASSLRGGENSPLHF
TRBV5-1	TRBJ1-6	.	many	TGCGCCAGCAGCTTGGAGGTAATAACAGCCTCGGATTCACCCCTCCACTTT	CASSLEVITASDSPLHF
TRBV18	TRBJ1-1	.	many	TGTGCCAGCTCACCAAGGACGGGAAATGAAGCTTTCTTT	CASSPRTGNEAFF
TRBV7-8	TRBJ2-2	TRBD2	few	TGTGCCAGCAGCCTACTAGCGGGGGCCAACCGTCAAAACACCGGGGAGCTGTTTTTT	CASSLLAGANRQNTGELFF
TRBV11-2	TRBJ2-5	.	few	TGTGCCAGCAGCTTCAACCCCCCCCTGAAAAAAGAGACCCAGTACTTC	CASSFNPPLKKETQYF
TRBV4-3	TRBJ2-3	TRBD2	.	TGCGCCAGCAGCCAAGATTTGAGCGGGAGGTTGCTTTTT	CASSQDLSGRLLF
TRBV27	TRBJ2-5	TRBD2	few	TGTGCCAGCAGTTCCCTGGGACTACAAGAGACCCAGTACTTC	CASSSLGLQETQYF
TRBV27	TRBJ2-7	.	many	TGTGCCAGCAGTCTAAATTTTCTTGGCTACGAGCAGTACTTC	CASSLNFLGYEQYF
TRBV29-1	TRBJ1-2	TRBD1	.	TGCAGCGTTTTTCGGACAGGCCTCGGTGGCTACACCTTC	CSVFRTGLGGYTF
TRBV20-1	TRBJ1-4	.	many	TGCAGTGCTAAAAATCTGCTTGCTAATGAAAAACTGTTTTTT	CSAKNLLANEKLFF
TRBV12-3/TRBV12-4	TRBJ2-1	TRBD2	many	TGTGCCAGCAGCTCCAATACAAAGGGACTAGCGAGGAATGAGCAGTTCTTC	CASSSNTKGLARNEQFF
TRBV15	TRBJ2-2	.	few	TGTGCCACCAGCAGAGATGTCTTCGGGGTCGCCGGGGAGCTGTTTTTT	CATSRDVFGVAGELFF
TRBV27	TRBJ1-3	.	few	TGTGCCAGCAGTGCCTCCAGGGGCGGTGGAAACACCATATATTTT	CASSASRGGGNTIYF
TRBV4-2	TRBJ2-2	TRBD2	few	TGTGCCAGCAGCCGGGACTACCACACCGGGGAGCTGTTTTTT	CASSRDYHTGELFF
TRBV20-1	TRBJ2-7	.	many	TGCAGTGCACCCGTACTAGGCCACGAGCAGTACTTC	CSAPVLGHEQYF